Listed below are T cell receptor beta chains from one sample, sequenced in a study of T cells after yellow fever vaccination. In TCRdb, the 5' RACE reads were re-called with MiXCR into one record per CDR3 protein. Seen here are about 300,000 distinct CDR3 sequences, under 5% observed once, and the top ten hold 24%. The sample consisted of PBMCs, taken 5 days after the yellow fever booster vaccination. Source of these receptors: a man between 18 and 35 years old who received the YFV17D yellow fever vaccine. Each CDR3 is given with its conserved first and last residue. Fields, in order: CDR3 length, V gene, CDR3 protein.

>13|TRBV5-1
CASSWILQETQYF
>14|TRBV12-3/TRBV12-4
CASRGQGDSQPQHF
>15|TRBV9
CASSVGGIVRETQYF
>15|TRBV5-1
CASSQGQGVTGELFF
>14|TRBV20-1
CSARDARKSYGYTF
>17|TRBV5-1
CASSLRFPEAVVDEQYF
>19|TRBV7-9
CASSPPGGVTDTRTDTQYF
>14|TRBV12-3/TRBV12-4
CASSLRGATDTQYF
>15|TRBV20-1
CSAQTGPLPSTEAFF
>16|TRBV9
CASSVGQGDRNSPLHF
>16|TRBV7-2
CASSLGGRGQRNEQFF
>16|TRBV4-3
CASSPRGDRSTGELFF
>15|TRBV3-1
CASSQDRLSGDTQYF
>13|TRBV29-1
CSVDGAGRGGYTF
>15|TRBV4-3
CASSQDQGGTYEQYF
>12|TRBV5-1
CASSFGSTEAFF
>15|TRBV19
CASTPRGRIADTQYF
>16|TRBV5-1
CASSLAPDRGPYEQYF
>16|TRBV5-1
CASSLAGLAFHNEQFF
>13|TRBV12-3/TRBV12-4
CASSLTGDNEQYF
>13|TRBV19
CASMLWGSDTQYF
>13|TRBV7-2
CATTGVAQNIQYF
>19|TRBV7-2
CASSLVTSGGFRSYNEQFF
>16|TRBV9
CASSPPESGMNTEAFF
>14|TRBV7-2
CASSLASGAGELFF
>16|TRBV12-3/TRBV12-4
CASSFLWGQNTGELFF
>15|TRBV4-1
CASSQEGGSGQPQHF
>18|TRBV24-1
CATSDLIPGGPGTGELFF
>15|TRBV14
CASSQYRGGDSPLHF